One and the same sample provided the 28 T cell receptor beta chains below, sequenced in a study of human T cells and chemical hapten exposure. TCRdb ran MiXCR on the RACE reads and lists one entry per CDR3 protein. The table shows 350,000 to 400,000 distinct CDR3 sequences, with about 6.3% occurring only once. Time point given: patch test 2, 6 weeks after DPC sensitization. As to treatment: therapeutic diphenylcyclopropenone sensitization with weekly scalp DPC. Material: whole blood, obtained in connection with sensitization to the hapten diphenylcyclopropenone (DPC). These receptors all stem from a woman between 18 and 29 years old with alopecia areata. Some clones in this sample may be carry-over from other donors' samples.

The table lists this clonotype with many counts. The chain has TRBV6-5 and TRBJ1-6, with D hard to call. This CDR3 is 15 amino acids long. The V end was cut by 8 bases, the J end by 6 bases, with 17 bases between. Germline CDR1 reads MNHEY; CDR2 reads SVGAGI. The CDR3 nucleotides read TGTGCCAGCGCTACCCGGATAGTTCTTAATTCACCCCTCCACTTT. Protein: CASATRIVLNSPLHF.

The gene calls are TRBV7-9 and TRBJ2-7; 8 positions match TRBD2. The V gene's germline CDR1 is SEHNR and CDR2 FQNEAQ (reference sequence). V lost 2 bases, J lost 2 bases, and 5 bases stayed unmatched. The CDR3 is 15 residues long. CDR3 sequence (DNA): TGTGCCAGCAGCTTACGGGGGGGCCCGCCCTACGAGCAGTACTTC. Amino acids: CASSLRGGPPYEQYF.

The sample holds a few counts of this clonotype. The chain combines TRBV12-3 or TRBV12-4 with TRBJ1-1; TRBD1 agrees at 7 bases. The trim removed 6 bases at V and 4 bases at J, leaving 8 bases unmatched. The CDR3 consists of 14 residues. In DNA form, the CDR3 reads TGTGCCAGCAGCAAAAGGACAGGAGGCACTGAAGCTTTCTTT. Residues: CASSKRTGGTEAFF.

The rearrangement uses TRBV24-1 and TRBJ2-2; maybe TRBD1 (6 bases). From germline, CDR1 is KGHDR and CDR2 SFDVKD. This CDR3 has 14 amino acids. Trimming took 5 bases from V and 4 from J, leaving 10 bases between them. CDR3 loop: CATSATGSTGELFF. The CDR3 DNA follows: TGTGCCACCAGTGCAACAGGGAGCACCGGGGAGCTGTTTTTT.

This clonotype was detected many times. The chain couples TRBV3-1 to TRBJ1-2, with D hard to call. This CDR3 has 15 residues. Germline assignment: CDR1 LGHDT and CDR2 YNNKEL (reference sequence). V shed 1 base and J shed 5 bases, with 14 bases lying between them. The CDR3 region has the DNA TGTGCCAGCAGCCAAGTTGTAACAGCTTTTTATGGCTACACCTTC. Amino acid sequence: CASSQVVTAFYGYTF.

This clonotype was seen only a few times. The genes are TRBV27 and TRBJ2-3; 8 bases align to TRBD1. The J segment lost 4 bases and the V segment lost 5 bases, leaving 11 bases of the junction unmatched. This CDR3 is 16 amino acids long. Germline CDR1 MNHEY, CDR2 SMNVEV (reference sequence). CDR3 in amino acids: CASSVIQMDRADTQYF. As DNA, the CDR3 is TGTGCCAGCAGTGTTATCCAAATGGACAGGGCAGATACGCAGTATTTT.

The J gene is TRBJ1-4, the V gene TRBV29-1; 9 nucleotides match TRBD1. After removal of 8 bases from V and 10 bases from J, the junction contained 5 bases not matched to a gene. Looked up from germline, CDR1 is SQVTM and CDR2 is ANQGSEA. This CDR3 is 11 amino acids long. CDR3 loop: CSFTTGGKLFF. CDR3 nucleotides: TGCAGCTTCACGACAGGGGGAAAACTGTTTTTT.

The chain links TRBV27 to TRBJ2-2; maybe TRBD2 (6 bases). Trimming removed 2 bases from V and 4 bases from J, with 8 bases in between. Looked up from germline, CDR1 is MNHEY and CDR2 is SMNVEV (reference sequence). This CDR3 comprises 14 residues. CDR3 amino acids: CASSLLASTGELFF. For the CDR3, the DNA is TGTGCCAGCAGTTTACTAGCGAGCACCGGGGAGCTGTTTTTT.

The chain is built from TRBV5-1 and TRBJ2-5, with TRBD1 identical over 10 bases. Germline V CDR1 and CDR2: SGHRS, YFSETQ. The CDR3 runs 15 residues. V shed 4 bases and J 2 bases; nucleotides not matched to a gene: 5. CDR3 in amino acids: CASSGDRGQQETQYF. As DNA, the CDR3 is TGCGCCAGCAGCGGAGACAGGGGGCAGCAAGAGACCCAGTACTTC.

This clonotype was recorded a few times. The chain has TRBV4-3 and TRBJ2-2; a possible D gene is TRBD2 (5 bases). CDR1 and CDR2 (germline): LGHNA, YSLEER. There are 15 residues in the CDR3. Trimming pared 1 base from V and 7 bases from J, leaving 13 bases between. The CDR3 DNA sequence: TGCGCCAGCAGCCAAGGTCGTGTAGGGAGCGGGGAGCTGTTTTTT. Protein: CASSQGRVGSGELFF.

This clonotype was observed a handful of times. The rearrangement links TRBV20-1 to TRBJ2-3; unclear D gene. From germline, CDR1 is DFQATT and CDR2 SNEGSKA (reference sequence). The CDR3 length is 16 residues. V lost 2 bases to trimming and J lost 2 bases, with 17 bases between them. CDR3 nucleotides: TGCAGTGCTAGACGCGACCCGACCTACTTCACAGATACGCAGTATTTT. Translated: CSARRDPTYFTDTQYF.

This clonotype has just a few counts. This chain links TRBV12-3 or TRBV12-4 with TRBJ2-3; no clear D. This CDR3 has 16 residues. Trimming removed 5 bases at V and 3 bases at J, with 18 bases between. The CDR3 spells CASSPRALTVTDTQYF. The CDR3 nucleotides read TGTGCCAGCAGTCCCCGGGCCCTCACTGTAACAGATACGCAGTATTTT.

The V and J genes are TRBV7-2 and TRBJ2-3; 12 bases are shared with TRBD2. Germline values: CDR1 SGHTA, CDR2 FQGNSA. The trim removed 5 bases at V and 6 bases at J, leaving 9 bases unmatched. CDR3 length: 16 amino acids. For the CDR3, the DNA is TGTGCCAGCAGCCGCGTCCCCCTAGCGGGGGGGGATACGCAGTATTTT. Translation gives CASSRVPLAGGDTQYF.

This clonotype was observed at least ten times. The V and J genes are TRBV6-1 and TRBJ2-5; D ambiguous. The CDR3 is 13 amino acids. V was cut by 4 bases and J by 7 bases, with 13 bases left in between. Germline V CDR1 and CDR2: MNHNS, SASEGT. CDR3 bases: TGTGCCAGCAGTGCCCCTCCCGTATGGACCCAGTACTTC. It translates to CASSAPPVWTQYF.

This clonotype was counted a few times. The V and J genes are TRBV6-2 or TRBV6-3 and TRBJ1-1; 9 nucleotides align to TRBD1. V was clipped by 10 bases and J by 8 bases; unmatched bases: 5. Germline assignment: CDR1 MNHEY and CDR2 SVGEGT. This CDR3 has 11 residues. CDR3 protein: CATDTGGEAFF. The CDR3 nucleotides are TGTGCCACCGATACAGGGGGCGAAGCTTTCTTT.

This clonotype was detected only a few times. CDR3 sequence reads: CASSSSGRDGYTF. The CDR3 nucleotides are TGTGCCAGCAGCTCATCAGGGAGAGACGGCTACACCTTC. The rearrangement joins TRBV7-3 to TRBJ1-2; tentative D call: TRBD1 (5 bases). Trimming shortened V by 4 bases and J by 8 bases, and 14 bases separated the two germline ends. The CDR3 has 13 amino acids. Per germline, CDR1 SGHTA and CDR2 FQGTGA.

With respect to this clonotype: At one end the junction does not follow the germline gene, possibly because of a read error. The V and J genes are TRBV20-1 and TRBJ2-7; 10 bases align to TRBD2. From germline, CDR1 is DFQATT and CDR2 SNEGSKA (reference sequence). This CDR3 contains 18 residues. CDR3 bases: TGCGGTGCTGAGGGCTGGACTAGCGGAGACCGTCCTCCCTACGAGCAGTACTTC. Translated, it gives CGAEGWTSGDRPPYEQYF.

This clonotype showed up just a few times. The chain recombines TRBV6-4 with TRBJ2-3; D is possibly TRBD1 (6 bases). The germline V and J ends were trimmed by 6 bases and 1 base, with 14 bases remaining between them. This CDR3 has 15 residues. In germline, CDR1 is MRHNA, CDR2 SNTAGT. The CDR3 DNA reads as TGTGCCAGCAGCTACACGACAGGCGGCACAGATACGCAGTATTTT. Translating gives CASSYTTGGTDTQYF.

This clonotype showed up just a few times. This chain joins TRBV7-6 and TRBJ2-7; 7 bases match TRBD2. The CDR3 runs to 15 residues. Germline V gene lookup returns CDR1 SGHVS and CDR2 FNYEAQ. Trimming cost V 4 bases and J 4 bases; bases outside gene matches: 10. The CDR3 DNA follows: TGTGCCAGCAGCTCCCTTTTTGCGGGGGTATACGAGCAGTACTTC. It yields the protein CASSSLFAGVYEQYF.

In this sample, this clonotype turned up many times. The genes are TRBV6-5 and TRBJ1-2; the match to TRBD1 covers 7 bases. Unmatched junction bases numbered 1, after V lost 2 bases and J lost 4 bases. This CDR3 is built from 13 residues. The V gene's germline CDR1 is MNHEY and CDR2 SVGAGI. CDR3 DNA: TGTGCCAGCAGTTACGACAGGGCCTATGGCTACACCTTC. It yields the protein CASSYDRAYGYTF.

This clonotype was seen many times. This rearrangement joins TRBV27 to TRBJ1-5; TRBD1 is a possible D gene (5 bases). Germline V gives CDR1 MNHEY, CDR2 SMNVEV (reference sequence). This CDR3 has 15 amino acids. V lost 10 bases, J lost 2 bases, and 18 bases lay in between. CDR3 DNA sequence: TGTGCCATCACGTCTGGAGGGGATGGCAATCAGCCCCAGCATTTT. It is translated as CAITSGGDGNQPQHF.

This clonotype was counted many times. J is TRBJ1-6 and V is TRBV7-8; D is unresolved. Trimming took 4 bases from V and 9 from J, leaving 7 bases between them. The CDR3 contains 12 residues. CDR1 is SGHVS and CDR2 is FQNEAQ in the germline V gene. The CDR3 protein is CASSSPTSPLHF. The CDR3 DNA reads as TGTGCCAGCAGCTCCCCTACTTCACCCCTCCACTTT.

This clonotype was counted many times. The chain employs TRBV11-2 and TRBJ1-3; 8 nucleotides align to TRBD1. The CDR3 is made up of 13 amino acids. Trimming took 10 bases from V and 2 from J; bases not matched to a gene: 4. Germline V lookup: CDR1 SGHAT, CDR2 FQNNGV. The CDR3 sequence: CAIRQGTGNTIYF. In DNA, the CDR3 is TGTGCCATCAGACAGGGGACTGGAAACACCATATATTTT.

This clonotype has more than one count but fewer than ten. V usage is TRBV28 and J usage is TRBJ2-7, with 8 bases fitting TRBD1. The CDR3 is 15 residues long. Trimming took 6 bases from V and 3 from J; bases not matched to a gene: 10. In germline, CDR1 is MDHEN, CDR2 SYDVKM. CDR3 nucleotides: TGTGCCAGCAGCCTCGACAGGGGCGCGCGCTACGAGCAGTACTTC. Encoded protein: CASSLDRGARYEQYF.

This clonotype was seen a few times. The CDR3 carries no conserved terminal phenylalanine or tryptophan, so it likely arises from a read error. The V and J genes are TRBV27 and TRBJ2-3; TRBD1 matches 7 bases. With V trimmed by 6 bases and J by 4 bases, 13 bases remained unmatched. The CDR3 extends over 16 amino acids. Germline V gene sequence: CDR1 MNHEY, CDR2 SMNVEV (reference sequence). The CDR3 sequence: CASSPLKGRGSDTQYY. The CDR3 DNA reads TGTGCCAGCAGCCCCTTAAAGGGCAGGGGGTCAGATACGCAGTATTAT.

This clonotype has a count of ten or more. This rearrangement joins TRBV11-2 to TRBJ2-4; D unresolved. The CDR3 covers 15 residues. Between the trimmed V and J ends, which lost 3 bases and 1 base, there was a span of 10 bases. Germline values: CDR1 SGHAT, CDR2 FQNNGV. Here the CDR3 DNA reads TGTGCCAGCAGCTTTACCGAGACGGCCAAAAACATTCAGTACTTC. Translation: CASSFTETAKNIQYF.

This clonotype showed up just a few times. The V call is TRBV7-9, the J call TRBJ2-1; weak D call: TRBD2 (5 bases). This CDR3 is 18 amino acids long. The ends were cut back, 4 bases at V and 0 bases at J, with 19 bases in the middle. The germline V gene has CDR1 SEHNR and CDR2 FQNEAQ (reference sequence). The CDR3 sequence is CASSSQTSEGSSYNEQFF. CDR3 DNA: TGTGCCAGCAGCTCTCAGACATCCGAGGGAAGCTCCTACAATGAGCAGTTCTTC.

In this sample, this clonotype turned up many times. The chain links TRBV6-5 to TRBJ1-1, with TRBD1 identical over 7 bases. Germline loops: CDR1 MNHEY, CDR2 SVGAGI. Unmatched junction bases numbered 8, after V lost 6 bases and J lost 1 base. The CDR3 spans 15 residues. CDR3 DNA sequence: TGTGCCAGCAGCCCCAGACAGGGTTCGAACACTGAAGCTTTCTTT. Translated, it gives CASSPRQGSNTEAFF.